What follows is one T cell receptor beta chain and its context. The sample comes from a study of identical twins. From germline, CDR1 is SEHNR and CDR2 FQNEAQ (reference sequence). V lost 5 bases, J lost 5 bases, and 13 bases stayed unmatched. The CDR3 spans 17 residues. TCRdb reanalysed the 5' RACE reads using MiXCR and keeps one entry per CDR3 protein. The sample lists under 800,000 distinct CDR3 sequences, 20% to 25% occurring once. These same records also appear under a second study, on T cells expressing NK-cell markers. That study reports: The eight sequenced donors comprised seven who were HCMV-seropositive and one who was seronegative.

The clonotype was recovered from a woman aged 18-29 years in good health. The specimen sequenced was PBMCs. The chain joins TRBV7-9 to TRBJ1-1; 11 nucleotides match TRBD1. CDR3 residues: CASSRNRDRGFETEAFF. In DNA, the CDR3 is TGTGCCAGCAGCCGTAACCGGGACAGGGGGTTCGAGACTGAAGCTTTCTTT.